Listed here is a single T cell receptor beta chain. What it binds is not known. The sample is drawn from a study of cytomegalovirus exposure and HLA in healthy donors. PCR used 60 Vbeta primers and 13 Jbeta primers. Some clones are missing from TCRdb's copy, which holds only in-frame ones; the method was immunoSEQ multiplex PCR. The profile shows around 200,000 clones, approximately 79% of them singletons. The V gene's germline CDR1 is WNHNN and CDR2 SYGVQD (reference sequence). Trimming shortened V by 9 bases and J by 4 bases, and 19 bases separated the two germline ends. The CDR3 length is 15 residues. Overall study results and limits: According to a later analysis, most TCR beta chains associated with CMV appeared HLA-restricted.

Sequencing used PBMCs. The V gene is TRBV10-1, the J gene TRBJ2-1; D is uncertain. This receptor was obtained from a man in his forties or fifties in good health and CMV-seronegative. DNA for the CDR3: TGCGCCAGTTCTCCGGCCAAAACGAGGTACAATGAGCAGTTCTTC. Translated: CASSPAKTRYNEQFF.